These T cell receptor beta chains were read from a single sample in a study of blood T cell repertoires in COVID-19. Repertoires were generated with immunoSEQ multiplex PCR, while TCRdb's copy carries only in-frame clones and drops some. The table records hundreds of thousands of clones, approximately 90% of them present only once. The specimen sequenced was peripheral blood. The receptors here all came from a man aged 80 or over with acute or convalescent COVID-19. CDR3s include the opening cysteine and the closing phenylalanine or tryptophan. The D gene is left open where the match is weak. The listing skips clone size in some rows; elsewhere it reads once, few, many or a size class.

d_call	v_call	clone_size	j_call	cdr3_nt	cdr3_aa
TRBD1	TRBV4-3	-	TRBJ1-6	TGCGCCAGCAGCCAAGATGCGGCAGGGGGAACCTATAATTCACCCCTCCACTTT	CASSQDAAGGTYNSPLHF
TRBD2	TRBV3-1/TRBV3-2	-	TRBJ2-3	TGTGCCAGCAGCCAAACTAGCGGGAGCACAGATACGCAGTATTTT	CASSQTSGSTDTQYF
TRBD1	TRBV7-8	-	TRBJ2-2	TGTGCCAGCAGCCCCAACGCCGGGACAGGGGGAGCAAACACCGGGGAGCTGTTTTTT	CASSPNAGTGGANTGELFF
TRBD1	TRBV28	-	TRBJ1-2	TGTGCCAGCAGTTCAGCAGGACAGGGAAGAAACTATGGCTACACCTTC	CASSSAGQGRNYGYTF
-	TRBV5-6	-	TRBJ2-3	TGTGCCAGCAGCTTGTTTCAGGGGACAGATACGCAGTATTTT	CASSLFQGTDTQYF
TRBD2	TRBV18	-	TRBJ2-1	TGTGCCAGCTCACCAAGGACTAGCGGCGACAATGAGCAGTTCTTC	CASSPRTSGDNEQFF
TRBD1	TRBV19	once	TRBJ2-1	TGTGCCAGTAGAACGACAGGGGGTAATGAGCAGTTCTTC	CASRTTGGNEQFF
TRBD1	TRBV18	-	TRBJ1-2	TGTGCCAGCTCACCACAGGACAGGGGCTATGGCTACACCTTC	CASSPQDRGYGYTF
-	TRBV6-2/TRBV6-3	-	TRBJ1-5	TGTGCCAGCACCCCGGGACTGACGAATCAGCCCCAGCATTTT	CASTPGLTNQPQHF
-	TRBV27	-	TRBJ2-7	TGTGCCAGCAGGGGAGTTACCTACGAGCAGTACTTC	CASRGVTYEQYF
TRBD1	TRBV11-2	-	TRBJ2-3	TGTGCCAGCAGTCAACGGACAGGGTCAGGAGATACGCAGTATTTT	CASSQRTGSGDTQYF
-	TRBV30	-	TRBJ2-5	TGTGCCGGGAACTTACAGGCACAAGAGACCCAGTACTTC	CAGNLQAQETQYF
TRBD1	TRBV19	-	TRBJ2-6	TGTGCCAGTAGTTTCTTTCACAGGGGGCCTGGGGCCAACGTCCTGACTTTC	CASSFFHRGPGANVLTF
TRBD2	TRBV7-9	-	TRBJ2-3	TGTGCCAGCAGCGAACTAGCGGGAGTCACAGATACGCAGTATTTT	CASSELAGVTDTQYF
TRBD1	TRBV29-1	-	TRBJ1-1	TGCAGCGTGGGGACAGCTTTGAACACTGAAGCTTTCTTT	CSVGTALNTEAFF
-	TRBV24-1	-	TRBJ2-5	TGTGCCACCAGTGAACCCAATTTCGGAGTAAAAGAGACCCAGTACTTC	CATSEPNFGVKETQYF
TRBD2	TRBV5-6	-	TRBJ2-7	TGTGCCAGCAGCGGGACGGGGGGCTCCTACGAGCAGTACTTC	CASSGTGGSYEQYF
TRBD1	TRBV7-3	-	TRBJ2-3	TGTGCCAGCAGCTTTGGGACAGGCCGCACAGATACGCAGTATTTT	CASSFGTGRTDTQYF
-	TRBV10-3	few	TRBJ1-1	TGTGCCATCAGTGACCCAGAGAACACTGAAGCTTTCTTT	CAISDPENTEAFF
-	TRBV18	-	TRBJ1-1	TGTGCCAGCTCACAAACAGGGCCGAACACTGAAGCTTTCTTT	CASSQTGPNTEAFF
-	TRBV28	-	TRBJ2-7	TGTGCCAGCAGGGGCGCTTACAGGGCGGCCTACGAGCAGTACTTC	CASRGAYRAAYEQYF
-	TRBV3-1/TRBV3-2	-	TRBJ2-5	TGTGCCAGCAGCCAAGTCGGGGGTAAAGAGACCCAGTACTTC	CASSQVGGKETQYF
TRBD1	TRBV28	-	TRBJ2-1	TGTGCCAGCAGTCCGAGGGGGACAGGGGGCGGAGAGCAGTTCTTC	CASSPRGTGGGEQFF
-	TRBV4-2	-	TRBJ2-6	TGTGCCAGCAGCCGAATGCGAACAGGGACAGGGGCCAACGTCCTGACTTTC	CASSRMRTGTGANVLTF
-	TRBV10-3	-	TRBJ2-7	TGTGCCATCAGTGAGTCAGGGGGGGGGACATCCCCTTACGAGCAGTACTTC	CAISESGGGTSPYEQYF
-	TRBV4-3	-	TRBJ2-2	TGCGCCAGCAGCCAAGGACTAGCCGGGGAGCTGTTTTTT	CASSQGLAGELFF
-	TRBV29-1	once	TRBJ1-4	TGCAGCGTTGGGCTTGTGGGGGCCTCAACTAATGAAAAACTGTTTTTT	CSVGLVGASTNEKLFF
-	TRBV9	-	TRBJ2-3	TGTGCCAGCAATTATGGGGGGACTAGCACAGATACGCAGTATTTT	CASNYGGTSTDTQYF
TRBD1	TRBV5-1	-	TRBJ1-1	TGCGCCAGCTCGATAACCCAGGGGGCGACTGAAGCTTTCTTT	CASSITQGATEAFF
-	TRBV7-2	-	TRBJ2-4	TGTGCCAGCAGCTTAGGGTACTCGGAAAACATTCAGTACTTC	CASSLGYSENIQYF
-	TRBV6-5	-	TRBJ1-1	TGTGCCGTCCGGGGGGTCGGCACTGAAGCTTTCTTT	CAVRGVGTEAFF
-	TRBV7-9	few	TRBJ2-2	TGTGCCAGCAGCTTAGAAAGCTTGATGACCGGGGAGCTGTTTTTT	CASSLESLMTGELFF
TRBD1	TRBV19	-	TRBJ2-3	TGTGCCAGTAGAAGAGGAGACAGGGGGCAAGCAGATACGCAGTATTTT	CASRRGDRGQADTQYF
TRBD1	TRBV6-5	-	TRBJ2-7	TGTGCCAGCACTGCCGGGACAGCCTACGAGCAGTACTTC	CASTAGTAYEQYF
TRBD1	TRBV10-2	-	TRBJ2-2	TGCGCCAGCAGGGCGACAGGGGGCAACACCGGGGAGCTGTTTTTT	CASRATGGNTGELFF
TRBD2	TRBV6-4	-	TRBJ2-3	TGTGCCAGCAGTCTGGCGGGAGGGACAGATACGCAGTATTTT	CASSLAGGTDTQYF
-	TRBV14	-	TRBJ2-5	TGTGCCAGCAGCCAATCCTCCCCGGCCAGGTACCAAGAGACCCAGTACTTC	CASSQSSPARYQETQYF
-	TRBV6-5	-	TRBJ1-1	TGTGCCAGCAGTAGACAGGAGATGAACACTGAAGCTTTCTTT	CASSRQEMNTEAFF
-	TRBV12-3/TRBV12-4	-	TRBJ2-1	TGTGCCAGCAGTTGGCCCAGGGGTGAGCAGTTCTTC	CASSWPRGEQFF
-	TRBV28	-	TRBJ2-3	TGTGCCAGCAGCTCCCCCGGCACAGATACGCAGTATTTT	CASSSPGTDTQYF
-	TRBV5-8	once	TRBJ1-5	TGTGCCAGCAGCCCGTTCGGGGATCAGCCCCAGCATTTT	CASSPFGDQPQHF
TRBD1	TRBV2	-	TRBJ2-1	TGTGCCAGCCGGGACAGGGTGGGCAATGAGCAGTTCTTC	CASRDRVGNEQFF
TRBD2	TRBV30	-	TRBJ2-7	TGTGCCTGGAAGGGACTAGCGGGAGGGCCCTACGAGCAGTACTTC	CAWKGLAGGPYEQYF
TRBD1	TRBV7-9	-	TRBJ2-1	TGTGCCAGCAGCTTAACGGGACAGGGGGCAGTCGATGAGCAGTTCTTC	CASSLTGQGAVDEQFF
TRBD2	TRBV6-4	-	TRBJ2-2	TGTGCCAGCAGAGGGACTAGCGGGAGCGCGTTGACCGGGGAGCTGTTTTTT	CASRGTSGSALTGELFF
-	TRBV6-5	-	TRBJ1-6	TGTGCCAGCAACGGGAACAATTCACCCCTCCACTTT	CASNGNNSPLHF
-	TRBV18	-	TRBJ1-4	TGTGCCAGCTCTCGAGGGGAGGGAGAAAAACTGTTTTTT	CASSRGEGEKLFF
-	TRBV27	-	TRBJ1-1	TGTGCCAGCAGGTCAGCAGGAACTGAAGCTTTCTTT	CASRSAGTEAFF
TRBD2	TRBV5-5	-	TRBJ2-1	TGTGCCAGCAGCTCAAAAGGACTAGCGGGAACCTCCGATGAGCAGTTCTTC	CASSSKGLAGTSDEQFF
-	TRBV24-1	few	TRBJ2-7	TGTGCCACCAGTGATGCACGTAGCGGACCCTACGAGCAGTACTTC	CATSDARSGPYEQYF